This T cell receptor (beta chain) was observed in a study of T-cell reconstitution after alpha-beta-depleted transplantation in children listed by TCRdb under 2016. Background on the whole study: Using TCR repertoire profiling, the study followed T-cell immune reconstitution in a quantitative way in children after TCRalphabeta/CD19-depleted allogeneic hematopoietic cell transplantation.

A word on this clonotype: Its antigen is unknown. Base qualities were left out, and no much larger clone turns up one base away.

In light of the paper, this sample's treatment or condition label describes: allogeneic hematopoietic cell transplantation with graft depleted of TCRalphabeta T cells and CD19 B cells. Transplant recipients were children who received TCRalphabeta/CD19-depleted allogeneic hematopoietic cell grafts. From its cysteine to its phenylalanine, the CDR3 spans 17 amino acids. Just the 51-base CDR3 DNA is kept, in frame starting at base 1. After removal of 4 bases from V and 4 bases from J, the junction retains 11 bases not matched to a gene. CDR1 and CDR2 (SGHRS, YFSETQ) derive from the germline V gene. General study outcomes and caveats: Over subsequent months, a decline in hyperexpanded clone frequencies was noted, and after one year, T-cell counts and TCRbeta diversity were mostly ascribed to newly produced T cells. Apparently early alphabetaT-cell count recovery about two months after transplant reportedly relied on only several hundred rapidly expanded clones derived from non-depleted graft cells. In some patients, the high TCRbeta diversity seen at day 60 was put down to recipient T cells and intrathymic progenitors that had survived conditioning.

The library came from PCR. These reads were obtained on an Illumina HiSeq 2500. Molecular barcoding was employed in the preparation of TCR libraries, with unique molecular identifiers being used to normalize TCRbeta repertoire quantification. TCRdb's own reprocessing of the public reads used fastp at Q25 and MiXCR and kept productive beta chains. Merged by CDR3 protein, the rows form single entries marked with the most common genes and DNA. This sample lists 700,000 to 850,000 distinct CDR3 sequences; around 17% were detected once. The ten most abundant clones make up roughly 4.8% of the sample. This clonotype originated in a male patient younger than 18 who had a stem cell transplant for acute lymphoblastic leukemia, so the T cells may come from the graft donor. Sequencing used PBMCs, mostly from graft donor cells, obtained 360 days after TCRalphabeta/CD19-depleted stem cell transplant. Rearrangement joined TRBV5-1 to TRBJ2-5, with 12 bases matching TRBD2. The nucleotide sequence is TGCGCCAGCAGCCTAATAGCTGGACTAGCGGGAAGAGAGACCCAGTACTTC. Translated, it gives CASSLIAGLAGRETQYF.